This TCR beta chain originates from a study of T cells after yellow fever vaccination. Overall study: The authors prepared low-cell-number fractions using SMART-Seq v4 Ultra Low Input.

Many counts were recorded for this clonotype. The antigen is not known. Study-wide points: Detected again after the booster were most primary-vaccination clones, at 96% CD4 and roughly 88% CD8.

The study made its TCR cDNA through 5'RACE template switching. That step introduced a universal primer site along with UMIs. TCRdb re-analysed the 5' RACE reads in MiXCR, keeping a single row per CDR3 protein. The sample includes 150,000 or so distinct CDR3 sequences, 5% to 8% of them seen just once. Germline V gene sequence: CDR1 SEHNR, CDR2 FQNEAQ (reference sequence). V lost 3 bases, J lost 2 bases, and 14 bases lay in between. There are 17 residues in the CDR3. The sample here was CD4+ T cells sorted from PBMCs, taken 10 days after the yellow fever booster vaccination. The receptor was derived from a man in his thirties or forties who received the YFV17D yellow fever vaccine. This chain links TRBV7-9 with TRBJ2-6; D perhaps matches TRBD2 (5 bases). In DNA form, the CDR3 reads TGTGCCAGCAGCTTTGAAGGACTCATCGCTGGGGCCAACGTCCTGACTTTC. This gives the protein CASSFEGLIAGANVLTF.